What follows are 10 T cell receptor beta chains derived from one specimen sequenced in a study of CD8 T cells in ankylosing spondylitis. Study findings and constraints: Typical of ankylosing spondylitis blood, it appeared, was a TCR beta motif of eight highly homologous variants.

TCRdb used MiXCR to reprocess the 5' RACE reads, holding one entry per CDR3 protein. The sample carries a few hundred thousand distinct CDR3 sequences, less than 10% recorded once. For these receptors, no antigen is known. The sequencing input was blood, either unsorted or a sorted T cell fraction (not recorded which). The receptors derive from a male donor with ankylosing spondylitis.

The rearrangement links TRBV2 to TRBJ2-7; TRBD1 is a possible D gene (6 bases). The CDR3 runs to 13 residues. The germline V gene has CDR1 SNHLY and CDR2 FYNNEI. Trimming shortened V by 6 bases and J by 6 bases, and 15 bases separated the two germline ends. The CDR3 nucleotides are TGTGCCAGCAGGGTGGGGACATATTCCGAGCAGTACTTC. Protein: CASRVGTYSEQYF. Full variable domain (missing parts from reference TRBV2 and TRBJ2-7): EPEVTQTPSHQVTQMGQEVILRCVPISNHLYFYWYRQILGQKVEFLVSFYNNEISEKSEIFDDQFSVERPDGSNFTLKIRSTKLEDSAMYFCASRVGTYSEQYFGPGTRLTVT.

This clonotype was detected many times. The CDR3 nucleotides are TGTGCCAGTCATAAGGCAGGTATTCGGCCCACTGAAGCTTTCTTT. Translated: CASHKAGIRPTEAFF. The rearrangement joins TRBV12-3 or TRBV12-4 to TRBJ1-1; D gene ambiguous. V was pared by 9 bases and J by 4 bases, with 21 bases between. CDR3 length: 15 amino acids.

In this sample, this clonotype turned up many times. This chain joins TRBV28 and TRBJ2-7; D remains unclear. Germline V lookup: CDR1 MDHEN, CDR2 SYDVKM. The length of the CDR3 is 14 residues. With 3 bases removed from V and 0 bases from J, the gap between germline ends came to 9 bases. The CDR3 loop is CASSFSVLSYEQYF. The CDR3 DNA is TGTGCCAGCAGTTTCTCGGTCCTCTCCTACGAGCAGTACTTC.

This clonotype came up a few times. The germline gene is not matched at one end of the junction; a read error may be the cause. The chain has TRBV3-1 and TRBJ2-7; D could derive from TRBD1 or TRBD2 (5 bases each). The CDR3 runs 18 residues. CDR1 is LGHDT, CDR2 YNNKEL, per germline (reference sequence). DNA for the CDR3: TGTGCCAGCAGTCAAGATTTGAGCAGGGAGCCCTGGGGCTACGAGCAGTACTTC. This translates into CASSQDLSREPWGYEQYF.

A few counts support this clonotype. The chain recombines TRBV6-1 with TRBJ1-5; TRBD1 is a possible D gene (6 bases). V lost 6 bases and J lost 3, with 9 bases in between. This CDR3 contains 13 residues. The germline V gene encodes CDR1 MNHNS and CDR2 SASEGT. The CDR3 DNA is TGTGCCAGCAGGGACAGCTTCAATCAGCCCCAGCATTTT. It is translated as CASRDSFNQPQHF.

This chain joins TRBV7-6 and TRBJ2-3; maybe TRBD1 (6 bases). CDR1 is SGHVS and CDR2 is FNYEAQ in the germline V gene. The CDR3 loop spans 15 amino acids. V lost 2 bases, J lost 2 bases, and 11 bases lay in between. CDR3 sequence reads: CASSLTGHPTDTQYF. CDR3 nucleotides: TGTGCCAGCAGCTTAACGGGACACCCCACAGATACGCAGTATTTT.

This clonotype occurred a few times. The V call is TRBV5-8, the J call TRBJ1-4; possible D gene TRBD1, 5 bases. V dropped 4 bases and J dropped 7 bases, with 20 bases sitting between them. The CDR3 runs to 16 residues. Germline values: CDR1 SGHTS, CDR2 YDEGEE. In DNA form, the CDR3 reads TGTGCCAGCAGCCCGGGGGTAACCTGGGTGGGTGAAAAACTGTTTTTT. This codes for CASSPGVTWVGEKLFF.

This clonotype was detected a few times. V and J are TRBV5-1 and TRBJ2-5; 9 bases match TRBD2. The germline gives CDR1 SGHRS, CDR2 YFSETQ. V shed 4 bases, J shed 1 base, and the junction held 5 bases outside the gene matches. The CDR3 has 15 residues. CDR3 residues: CASSDLAGFQETQYF. CDR3 DNA: TGCGCCAGCAGCGATCTAGCGGGGTTCCAAGAGACCCAGTACTTC.

This clonotype was seen only a few times. V usage is TRBV6-5 and J usage is TRBJ1-1, with TRBD1 identical over 7 bases. Unmatched junction bases numbered 5, after V lost 3 bases and J lost 4 bases. CDR1 and CDR2 (germline): MNHEY, SVGAGI. The CDR3 is made up of 14 amino acids. The CDR3 spells CASSYKGASTEAFF. The CDR3 nucleotides read TGTGCCAGCAGTTATAAGGGGGCGAGCACTGAAGCTTTCTTT.

This clonotype was recorded many times. The chain employs TRBV5-1 and TRBJ2-5; D is ambiguous. The CDR3 length is 14 residues. Germline-derived CDR1 and CDR2 are SGHRS and YFSETQ. V lost 3 bases and J lost 2, with 11 bases in between. Here the CDR3 reads CASSSLGLQETQYF. DNA of the CDR3: TGCGCCAGCAGCTCCCTCGGGCTACAAGAGACCCAGTACTTC.